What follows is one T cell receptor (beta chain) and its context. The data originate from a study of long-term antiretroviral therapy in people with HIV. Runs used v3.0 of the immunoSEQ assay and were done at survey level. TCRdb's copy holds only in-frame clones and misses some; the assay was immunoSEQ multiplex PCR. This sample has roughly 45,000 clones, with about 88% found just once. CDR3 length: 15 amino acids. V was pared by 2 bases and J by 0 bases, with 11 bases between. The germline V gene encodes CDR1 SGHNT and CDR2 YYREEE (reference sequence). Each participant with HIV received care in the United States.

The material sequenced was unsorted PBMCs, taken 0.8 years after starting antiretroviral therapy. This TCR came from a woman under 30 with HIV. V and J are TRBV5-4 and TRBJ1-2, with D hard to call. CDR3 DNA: TGTGCCAGCAGCTTTTTGACATCTTCTAACTATGGCTACACCTTC. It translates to CASSFLTSSNYGYTF.